The 4 T cell receptor beta chains given below trace back to one sample, sequenced in a study of T cell repertoires in cytomegalovirus infection. TCRdb re-called the reads with MiXCR, one entry per CDR3 protein. The table records 250,000 to 350,000 distinct CDR3 sequences, more than 20% of them present only once. Sequencing was carried out using PBMCs. The origin of the receptors is a human donor in good health (CMV status not recorded). Some clones in this sample may be carry-over from other donors' samples.

The V call is TRBV2, the J call TRBJ2-2, with D perhaps TRBD2 (7 bases). Per the germline V gene, CDR1 is SNHLY and CDR2 is FYNNEI. The length of the CDR3 is 15 residues. V was clipped by 6 bases and J by 6 bases, with 17 bases between them. In DNA form, the CDR3 reads TGTGCCAGCAGAACGGCAGGGGCGGGAGCCGGGGAGCTGTTTTTT. Amino acids: CASRTAGAGAGELFF.

The chain employs TRBV7-3 and TRBJ1-3; D is unclear. V was cut by 2 bases and J by 1 base, with 12 bases left in between. The CDR3 has 16 amino acids. Germline V lookup: CDR1 SGHTA, CDR2 FQGTGA. CDR3: CASSLGPWESGNTIYF. The CDR3 DNA is TGTGCCAGCAGCTTAGGACCTTGGGAGTCTGGAAACACCATATATTTT.

In this sample, this clonotype turned up a few times. The CDR3 DNA reads TGTGCCAGCAGTGAAAAAGGCGGCTACACCTTC. Translated: CASSEKGGYTF. J is TRBJ1-2 and V is TRBV6-1; D unclear. Looked up from germline, CDR1 is MNHNS and CDR2 is SASEGT. The CDR3 totals 11 residues. Trimming took 2 bases from V and 8 from J, leaving 6 bases between them.

The V and J genes are TRBV5-1 and TRBJ2-2, with 7 bases fitting TRBD1. Germline V lookup: CDR1 SGHRS, CDR2 YFSETQ. CDR3 size: 16 residues. Germline trimming cut 4 bases from V and 5 bases from J; bases unmatched to any gene: 11. The CDR3 loop is CASSGTPGGTTGELFF. CDR3 DNA: TGCGCCAGCAGCGGTACCCCAGGGGGAACAACCGGGGAGCTGTTTTTT.